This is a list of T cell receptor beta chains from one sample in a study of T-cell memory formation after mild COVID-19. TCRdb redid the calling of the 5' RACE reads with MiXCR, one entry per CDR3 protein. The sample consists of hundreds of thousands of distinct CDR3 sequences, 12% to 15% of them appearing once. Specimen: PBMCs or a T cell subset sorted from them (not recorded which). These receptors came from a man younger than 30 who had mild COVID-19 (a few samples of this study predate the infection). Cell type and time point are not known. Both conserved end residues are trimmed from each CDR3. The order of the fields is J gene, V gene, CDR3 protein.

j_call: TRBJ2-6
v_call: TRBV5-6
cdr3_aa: ASSLLGRVGIGANVLT

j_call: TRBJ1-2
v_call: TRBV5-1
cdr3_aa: ASSLTQGVVNYGYT

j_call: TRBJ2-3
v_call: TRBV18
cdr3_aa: ASSPLGREMGTQY

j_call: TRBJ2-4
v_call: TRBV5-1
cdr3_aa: ASSPDRRLAKNIQY

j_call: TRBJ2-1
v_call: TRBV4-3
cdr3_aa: ASSQDSGVNEQF

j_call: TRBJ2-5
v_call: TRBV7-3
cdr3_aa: ASSPGGASGQETQY

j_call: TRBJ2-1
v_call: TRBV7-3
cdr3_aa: ASSLTMGLAGEGMGDEQF

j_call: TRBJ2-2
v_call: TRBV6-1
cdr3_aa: ASSEPNTGELF

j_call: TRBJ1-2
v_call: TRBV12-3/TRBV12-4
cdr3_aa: ASLFSAGYT

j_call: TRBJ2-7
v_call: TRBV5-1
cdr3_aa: ASSPPESGSYEQY